This entry features one TCR beta chain sequence. Its antigen is not known. The CDR3 is 14 residues long. Germline CDR1 MNHEY, CDR2 SVGAGI. Trimming cost V 3 bases and J 5 bases, with 13 bases left between them. Lactation, pregnancy, other autoimmune disease or uncontrolled infection led to exclusion of patients. Each diagnosis drew on symptoms, thyroxine, TRAb, thyroid ultrasound and orbital computed tomography findings. This entry comes from a study of T cells in Graves' hyperthyroidism and ophthalmopathy. The investigators amplified TCR beta CDR3 regions from RNA transcripts. First-round RT-PCR targeting the TCR CDR3 was performed with the HTBI primer set. TCRdb re-derived calls from the multiplex PCR reads in MiXCR, one entry per CDR3 protein. The data hold about 570,000 distinct CDR3 sequences, with around 46% observed a single time. General study findings and limits: In blood, most of the thyroid clonotypes expanded above 0.001 were also present. Ophthalmopathy was predicted by the model a median of 6.5 months ahead of onset.

The origin of this receptor is an adult woman with Graves' disease, either hyperthyroidism or ophthalmopathy (not recorded which). The sample comprised peripheral blood or thyroid tissue (not recorded which). The chain joins TRBV6-5 to TRBJ2-5; D might be TRBD2 (5 bases). The CDR3 reads CASSYGEGLETQYF. The CDR3 DNA reads as TGTGCCAGCAGTTATGGCGAGGGTCTGGAGACCCAGTACTTC.